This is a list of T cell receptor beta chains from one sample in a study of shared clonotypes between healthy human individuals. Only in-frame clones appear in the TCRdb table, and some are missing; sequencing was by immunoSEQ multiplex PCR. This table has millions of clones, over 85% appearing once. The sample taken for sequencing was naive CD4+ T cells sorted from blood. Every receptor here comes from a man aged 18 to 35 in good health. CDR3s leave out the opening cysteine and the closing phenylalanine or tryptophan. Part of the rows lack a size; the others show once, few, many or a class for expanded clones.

CDR3 protein: ASTSPEENTEAF; clone size: NA; V gene: TRBV6-6
CDR3 protein: ASSPFPNYYNEQF; clone size: NA; V gene: TRBV18
CDR3 protein: ASSTRDGRGDEQF; clone size: NA; V gene: TRBV28
CDR3 protein: ASSYATAYQETQY; clone size: NA; V gene: TRBV6-6
CDR3 protein: ASSDQLQGAGGYT; clone size: NA; V gene: TRBV9
CDR3 protein: ASSYEGRYNGYT; clone size: NA; V gene: TRBV6-6
CDR3 protein: AISESGLPREVQY; clone size: NA; V gene: TRBV10-3
CDR3 protein: ASSQDTAALMSVPRYEQY; clone size: NA; V gene: TRBV4-2
CDR3 protein: ASSGRTVNQPQH; clone size: NA; V gene: TRBV6-6
CDR3 protein: ASSSRDRGPTDTQY; clone size: NA; V gene: TRBV5-4
CDR3 protein: ASAGRGNEKLF; clone size: NA; V gene: TRBV2
CDR3 protein: ASSSGTFSNQPQH; clone size: NA; V gene: TRBV5-8
CDR3 protein: ASSRVAENYGYT; clone size: NA; V gene: TRBV19
CDR3 protein: ASSSRQGVAETQY; clone size: NA; V gene: TRBV5-1
CDR3 protein: AWKQGGSSYNSPLH; clone size: NA; V gene: TRBV30
CDR3 protein: ATGGYSGNTIY; clone size: once; V gene: TRBV10-3
CDR3 protein: AISEGFAGELF; clone size: NA; V gene: TRBV10-3
CDR3 protein: ASSVRDAGELF; clone size: once; V gene: TRBV6-6
CDR3 protein: AWRQATTKSLH; clone size: NA; V gene: TRBV30
CDR3 protein: ASGRQGANFIYGYT; clone size: NA; V gene: TRBV12-5
CDR3 protein: ASSEGPAGGPFSYEQY; clone size: NA; V gene: TRBV2
CDR3 protein: ASSLTRGSYGYT; clone size: NA; V gene: TRBV28
CDR3 protein: AISETGFNEQF; clone size: NA; V gene: TRBV10-3
CDR3 protein: ASQQLSTSGTDTQY; clone size: NA; V gene: TRBV7-6
CDR3 protein: ASRPDSNQPQH; clone size: NA; V gene: TRBV6-5
CDR3 protein: AISESRGKDTQY; clone size: NA; V gene: TRBV10-3
CDR3 protein: ASSLIGEQDDYGYT; clone size: NA; V gene: TRBV11-2